The following is a TCR beta chain sequence with its context. Germline V gives CDR1 SGHVS, CDR2 FNYEAQ. CDR3 length equals 17 residues. The V end was cut by 1 base, the J end by 0 bases, with 15 bases between. Donors were grouped by their self-reported clinical history. The data originate from a study of blood T cell repertoires in COVID-19. How the authors handled the data: Using reference gene primer amplification, nucleated cell counts were estimated. Some clones are missing from TCRdb's copy, which holds only in-frame ones; the method was immunoSEQ multiplex PCR. D and trimming were read from the DNA, whereas the V and J calls and clone size are those reported in that table. The sample records a few hundred thousand clones, 70% to 90% being singletons.

The chain links TRBV7-6 to TRBJ2-5, with D tentatively TRBD2 (6 bases). Sequencing was performed on PBMCs or T cells enriched from blood (not recorded which). This sequence was found in a woman aged 25 to 39 who had recovered from COVID-19. The CDR3 loop reads CASSLVVPSANQETQYF. CDR3 in DNA: TGTGCCAGCAGCTTAGTGGTTCCTAGCGCGAACCAAGAGACCCAGTACTTC.